This T cell receptor (beta chain) was found in a study of shared clonotypes between healthy human individuals. Turning to the study itself: The plates for each donor numbered three CD4 naive, three CD4 memory, two CD8 naive and one CD8 memory.

Study-level findings and limits: The small donor group covered limited genetic and exposure diversity. Compared with memory subsets, naive subsets generally had larger estimated richness.

The CDR3 has 15 residues. Trimming removed 2 bases from V and 4 bases from J, with 12 bases in between. CDR1 and CDR2 from the germline V gene are SGHTA and FQGNSA. Note on this clone: Its antigen is as yet unknown. Different DNA sequences within this sample yield the same CDR3.

Sequencing was performed with immunoSEQ multiplex PCR; in TCRdb, only in-frame clones are kept and a portion is missing. The sample includes fewer than 850,000 clones, 90% of them seen just once. The V gene is TRBV7-2, the J gene TRBJ2-1, with D possibly matching TRBD2 (6 bases). The sample comprised memory CD8+ T cells from PBMCs. Regarding subset: CD45RO+ cells pooled with CCR7-negative TemRA cells. The TCR originated in a man in his late teens or twenties in good health. Some clones in this sample may be carry-over from other donors' samples. CDR3: CASSLLAGSYNEQFF. DNA of the CDR3: TGTGCCAGCAGCTTACTTGCGGGAAGTTACAATGAGCAGTTCTTC.